Listed below are T cell receptor beta chains from one sample, sequenced in a study of OX40 agonist ivuxolimab in advanced cancers. Assay: immunoSEQ multiplex PCR; the TCRdb copy retains only in-frame clones and omits some. This sample has about 68,000 clones; 65% to 90% occur once, and the top ten carry more than 1.4%. The sequencing here drew on CD4+ or CD8+ T cells sorted from blood, taken in a trial of the OX40 agonist ivuxolimab. All receptors come from an adult with an advanced solid tumor such as melanoma, head and neck, liver or kidney cancer. Each CDR3 is given with its conserved first and last residue. The D gene is left open where the match is weak. The size entry is marked missing in some rows and otherwise reads once, few, many or a size class.

>-|once|TRBJ1-3|12|TRBV2
TGTGCCAGCAGGCCCTCTGGAAACACCATATATTTT
CASRPSGNTIYF
>-|-|TRBJ2-2|13|TRBV18
TGTGCCAGCTCACCTGTATCGACCGGGGAGCTGTTTTTT
CASSPVSTGELFF
>TRBD1|-|TRBJ2-3|16|TRBV30
TGTGCCTGGACATTCGTTGACAGGGGGTTTGGAGATACGCAGTATTTT
CAWTFVDRGFGDTQYF
>-|-|TRBJ2-2|14|TRBV6-1
TGTGCCAGCAGTAGGGCGTTCGATACCGGGGAGCTGTTTTTT
CASSRAFDTGELFF
>-|few|TRBJ2-7|12|TRBV13
TGTGCCAGCAGCCCGGGGACTTACGAGCAGTACTTC
CASSPGTYEQYF
>-|-|TRBJ2-2|16|TRBV29-1
TGCAGCGTCCAAAAGGGAGCAGGATCAAACACCGGGGAGCTGTTTTTT
CSVQKGAGSNTGELFF
>-|-|TRBJ2-3|14|TRBV5-6
TGTGCCAGCAGCTTGAAAAAGGGGGCAGATACGCAGTATTTT
CASSLKKGADTQYF
>-|-|TRBJ1-6|16|TRBV5-6
TGTGCCAGCAGGGCCGGGGCCAGTCTATGGAATTCACCCCTCCACTTT
CASRAGASLWNSPLHF
>TRBD2|-|TRBJ2-5|17|TRBV5-6
TGTGCCAGCAGCATAGGGACTAGCGGGGGGGTTTGGGAGACCCAGTACTTC
CASSIGTSGGVWETQYF
>-|-|TRBJ1-5|14|TRBV6-6
TGTGCCGCAACGTGGGGGGAAGGTAATCAGCCCCAGCATTTT
CAATWGEGNQPQHF
>-|-|TRBJ1-2|15|TRBV11-2
TGTGCCAGCGCTCACTGGGGGTCGTCGCACTATGGCTACACCTTC
CASAHWGSSHYGYTF
>TRBD1|-|TRBJ2-6|19|TRBV19
TGTGCCAGTAGTATCTTGGCCAGGGGGACCTTTACGGGGGCCAACGTCCTGACTTTC
CASSILARGTFTGANVLTF
>-|-|TRBJ2-6|17|TRBV7-2
TGTGCCAGCAACCTAAGGGGGGGCGGGTCTGGGGCCAACGTCCTGACTTTC
CASNLRGGGSGANVLTF
>-|-|TRBJ1-3|14|TRBV6-5
TGTGCCACCGACCTCGACAGCTCTGGAAACACCATATATTTT
CATDLDSSGNTIYF
>-|-|TRBJ1-5|19|TRBV21-1
TGTGCCAGCAGCAAACCCCTGGGACAGGGTGGCTATAGCAATCAGCCCCAGCATTTT
CASSKPLGQGGYSNQPQHF
>-|few|TRBJ1-2|14|TRBV28
TGTGCCAGCGAGGACAGCTCCGCTAACTATGGCTACACCTTC
CASEDSSANYGYTF
>TRBD1|-|TRBJ2-4|16|TRBV5-1
TGCGCCAGCAGCCCCTCCGGGACAGGGGTCAAAAACATTCAGTACTTC
CASSPSGTGVKNIQYF
>-|once|TRBJ1-5|16|TRBV7-8
TGTGCCAGCAGCTTAGCCGCAGGCAGGGTGGCTCAGCCCCAGCATTTT
CASSLAAGRVAQPQHF
>TRBD1|-|TRBJ1-5|16|TRBV18
TGTGCCAGCTCTCCGGGGACAGGGGACGGGGAACAGCCCCAGCATTTT
CASSPGTGDGEQPQHF
>TRBD1|few|TRBJ1-2|14|TRBV5-1
TGCGCCAGCAGCTGGGGGGACAGGGAAGTCGGCTACACCTTC
CASSWGDREVGYTF
>TRBD2|-|TRBJ2-2|14|TRBV2
TGTGCCAGCAGTGAGACTAGCGCGTCCGGGGAGCTGTTTTTT
CASSETSASGELFF
>-|-|TRBJ2-3|15|TRBV29-1
TGCAGCGTTGTCGGGGGGCTTACCAGCACAGATACGCAGTATTTT
CSVVGGLTSTDTQYF
>-|-|TRBJ2-5|15|TRBV15
TGTGCCACCGCTAATTCGGCCCTCGGTCAAGAGACCCAGTACTTC
CATANSALGQETQYF
>TRBD2|few|TRBJ2-1|15|TRBV14
TGTGCCAGCAGTCCTAGGACTAGTGGGACCAATGAGCAGTTCTTC
CASSPRTSGTNEQFF
>-|medium-sized|TRBJ1-3|16|TRBV7-2
TGTGCCAGCAGCTTATATATCCGGGAATCTGGAAACACCATATATTTT
CASSLYIRESGNTIYF
>TRBD1|-|TRBJ1-2|13|TRBV5-6
TGTGCCAGCAGCTTAGGACAGGGACGGGGCTACACCTTC
CASSLGQGRGYTF
>TRBD1|-|TRBJ2-7|16|TRBV11-2
TGTGCCAGCAGCTCTCCTGGGACAGGCAAGGGCTTCGAGCAGTACTTC
CASSSPGTGKGFEQYF
>-|-|TRBJ2-5|15|TRBV15
TGTGCCACCAGCACCGAGGGACGGCGACAAGAGACCCAGTACTTC
CATSTEGRRQETQYF
>TRBD1|-|TRBJ1-2|15|TRBV5-8
TGTGCCAGCAGCCTATCGACAGGGGACCTCTATGGCTACACCTTC
CASSLSTGDLYGYTF